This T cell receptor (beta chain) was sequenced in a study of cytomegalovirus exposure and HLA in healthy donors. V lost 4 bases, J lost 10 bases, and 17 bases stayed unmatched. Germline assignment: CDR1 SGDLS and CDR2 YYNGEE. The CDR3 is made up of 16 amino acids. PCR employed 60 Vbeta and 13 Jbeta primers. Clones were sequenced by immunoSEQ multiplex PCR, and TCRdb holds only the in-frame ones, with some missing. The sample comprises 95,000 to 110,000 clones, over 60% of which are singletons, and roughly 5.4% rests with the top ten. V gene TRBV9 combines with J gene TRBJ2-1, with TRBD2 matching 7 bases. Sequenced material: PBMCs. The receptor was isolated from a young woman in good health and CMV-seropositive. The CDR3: CASSHSQERDLQEQFF. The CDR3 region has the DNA TGTGCCAGCAGCCACTCCCAGGAGCGGGACCTCCAGGAGCAGTTCTTC.